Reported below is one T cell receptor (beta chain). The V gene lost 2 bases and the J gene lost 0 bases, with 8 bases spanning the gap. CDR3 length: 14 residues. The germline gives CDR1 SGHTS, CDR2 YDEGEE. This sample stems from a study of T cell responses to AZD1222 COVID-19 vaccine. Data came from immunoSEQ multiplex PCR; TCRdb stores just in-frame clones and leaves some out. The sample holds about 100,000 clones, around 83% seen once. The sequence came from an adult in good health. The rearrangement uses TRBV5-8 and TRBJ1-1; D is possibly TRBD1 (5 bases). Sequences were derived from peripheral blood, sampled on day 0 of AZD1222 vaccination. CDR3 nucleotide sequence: TGTGCCAGCAGCTTACGGGGGTTGAACACTGAAGCTTTCTTT. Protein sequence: CASSLRGLNTEAFF.